This TCR beta chain comes out of a study of response to subunit inactivated influenza vaccine. Worth noting for this clonotype: Its antigen is not identified.

Findings and caveats of the study: Authors proposed each seasonal influenza vaccination draws in few new T cells.

V gave up 5 bases and J gave up 1 base, with 9 bases separating them. The CDR3 runs to 14 residues. CDR1 and CDR2 from the germline V gene are SEHNR and FQNEAQ (reference sequence). TCRdb reanalysed the RT-PCR reads using MiXCR and keeps one entry per CDR3 protein. The sample yields around 580,000 distinct CDR3 sequences, 10% to 15% seen once. This receptor was taken from a man aged 50 or older who received an inactivated influenza vaccine. This chain uses TRBV7-9 with TRBJ1-5; maybe TRBD1 (5 bases). Sequencing used PBMCs from blood, obtained on the day of vaccination. The CDR3: CASSKGPSNQPQHF. The CDR3 DNA is TGTGCCAGCAGCAAGGGACCGAGCAATCAGCCCCAGCATTTT. The full variable domain, in which reference TRBV7-9 and TRBJ1-5 provide the parts outside the CDR3, is DTGVSQNPRHKITKRGQNVTFRCDPISEHNRLYWYRQTLGQGPEFLTYFQNEAQLEKSRLLSDRFSAERPKGSFSTLEIQRTEQGDSAMYLCASSKGPSNQPQHFGDGTRLSIL.